This T cell receptor beta chain was documented in a study of T cell responses to AZD1222 COVID-19 vaccine. General study results and limits: Donors skewed white British and female; clonal diversity was possibly underestimated. The peak T cell response came first, and repertoires were sampled only after it. A reported finding is that nearly half of spike-specific TCRs target unmutated variant regions.

Clones were read by immunoSEQ multiplex PCR, and TCRdb kept only the in-frame ones, dropping some. Of 95,000 to 100,000 clones listed, about four fifths were seen once; the top ten hold 11% to 15%. The V segment lost 0 bases and the J segment 8 bases; nucleotides outside the gene matches: 9. There are 16 residues in the CDR3. Per the germline V gene, CDR1 is SGHVS and CDR2 is FQNEAQ. Regarding this clone: Antigen: not known.

The chain combines TRBV7-8 with TRBJ1-1; 10 bases are shared with TRBD1. Sequenced material: peripheral blood, taken 28 days after the second AZD1222 dose. The sequence derives from an adult who received the AZD1222 COVID-19 vaccine. The CDR3, as DNA: TGTGCCAGCAGCTTAGCATTGTGGGACAGGGGCCGAGAAGCTTTCTTT. Amino acid sequence: CASSLALWDRGREAFF.